This T cell receptor (beta chain) came from a study of naive and memory T cell subsets. The length of the CDR3 is 18 residues. The germline gives CDR1 SGDLS, CDR2 YYNGEE. V trimming: 0 bases; J trimming: 4 bases; junction bases outside the gene matches: 11. There are many counts of this clonotype. For blood and skin samples, reverse transcription used TCR alpha and beta constant primers. TCRdb processed the UMI-ligation and nested PCR reads anew with MiXCR; each CDR3 protein has one entry. The table records fewer than 20,000 distinct CDR3 sequences, roughly 9% of them present only once. The treatment is: skin biopsy from PPD injection site in Mantoux-positive individual. Unsorted total RNA, roughly 1 to 1000 ng, was DNase treated before reverse transcription.

Sample: skin, taken from a tuberculin skin test site. The chain links TRBV9 to TRBJ2-2, with 8 nucleotides matching TRBD1. This sequence was found in an adult in good health. The CDR3 sequence: CASSVDDRGLSRTGELFF. Written as DNA, the CDR3 is TGTGCCAGCAGCGTAGATGACAGGGGTCTTTCGCGCACCGGGGAGCTGTTTTTT. The full variable domain, completed using reference TRBV9 and TRBJ2-2, is DSGVTQTPKHLITATGQRVTLRCSPRSGDLSVYWYQQSLDQGLQFLIQYYNGEERAKGNILERFSAQQFPDLHSELNLSSLELGDSALYFCASSVDDRGLSRTGELFFGEGSRLTVL.